This T cell receptor beta chain was obtained from a study of beta chain features in type 1 diabetes. Study overall: Patients and healthy donors were similar in age, gender and cell yields.

Sequencing targeted expressed TCRB transcripts, as all isolated RNA had been reverse transcribed. Clones were sequenced by immunoSEQ multiplex PCR, and TCRdb holds only the in-frame ones, with some missing. The data show 600,000 to 650,000 clones, roughly a sixth seen once. As regards this clone: Antigen specificity is unknown.

Study outcomes and limitations: Naive, central memory and Treg TCRB repertoires seemed to resemble each other more closely in patients than they did in healthy donors.

Sequencing used naive CD4+ T cells from blood. This clonotype was obtained from a man aged 18 to 29 in good health.

The CDR3 bases are TGCGCCAGCAGCCAAGATCCCTATTCACCCCTCCACTTT. Translation: CASSQDPYSPLHF. This sequence joins TRBV4-3 and TRBJ1-6; the D is unclear. The CDR3 extends over 13 amino acids. Germline V gene lookup returns CDR1 LGHNA and CDR2 YSLEER. V was cut by 0 bases and J by 8 bases, with 5 bases left in between.